The sequence of this TCR beta chain was determined in a study of T cells in women clearing cervical HPV infection. Assay: immunoSEQ multiplex PCR; the TCRdb copy retains only in-frame clones and omits some. The table for this sample gives 30,000 to 45,000 clones. As regards this clone: Sequencing ends 3 residues short of the CDR3 end; the germline J gene provides the rest.

J was trimmed by 5 bases and V by 4 bases; bases with no gene match: 12. The CDR3 consists of 16 residues. Germline CDR1 SGHVS, CDR2 FNYEAQ. The sequenced material came from blood buffy coat. The sequence came from a woman aged 18-70 years with a cervical HPV16 infection that either progressed to CIN3+ or cleared (not recorded which). The chain carries TRBV7-6 and TRBJ2-7; 9 bases align to TRBD1. The sequenced part of the CDR3 DNA is TGTGCCAGCAGCTCTGACCCGGGACAGGGTAACGACGAG. Amino acids: CASSSDPGQGNDE. In full, the CDR3 is CASSSDPGQGNDEQYF.